This T cell receptor beta chain was captured in a study of cytomegalovirus exposure and HLA in healthy donors. At the level of the study: Prior work identified 95 million to 120 million unique TCR beta sequences in about 179 million T cells.

PCR employed 60 Vbeta and 13 Jbeta primers. Assay: immunoSEQ multiplex PCR; the TCRdb copy retains only in-frame clones and omits some. The sample consists of approximately 300,000 clones, approximately 85% of them appearing once. Points on this clone: The antigen remains unidentified.

Trimming at V came to 3 bases and at J to 0 bases, leaving 7 bases not matched to a gene. This CDR3 spans 16 amino acids. Germline CDR1 and CDR2: KGHSH and LQKENI. General study findings and limits: The study designated 160 or so TCR beta chains cytomegalovirus-associated. Most CMV-associated TCR beta chains were later found to appear HLA-restricted.

V and J are TRBV18 and TRBJ1-1, with 7 bases that match TRBD1. Specimen: PBMCs. The origin of this receptor is a woman in her thirties or forties in good health and CMV-seropositive. The DNA for the CDR3 is TGTGCCAGCTCACCGGGACAGCTGGATTTGAACACTGAAGCTTTCTTT. Translated: CASSPGQLDLNTEAFF.